This TCR beta chain derives from a study of Ad26.COV2.S vaccination and SARS-CoV-2 variants. Study in general: Doses of Ad26.COV2.S were injected into muscle once or twice, 56 days apart.

A word on this clone: Its antigen is as yet unknown.

Libraries were prepared by immunoSEQ multiplex PCR; TCRdb keeps only in-frame clonotypes and omits some of them. The sample yields about 350,000 clones, around nine tenths seen once. Treatment indicated: approximately 18 received Ad26.COV2.S at low or high dose, single or two shots; 5 received placebo; per-sample allocation not given. Day 63 after the first vaccine or placebo injection was the time point for sampling. Findings and caveats of the study: Possible underestimation of total T cell responses by the TCR breadth and depth analyses was noted.

Germline V gives CDR1 MNHEY, CDR2 SVGAGI. V lost 7 bases, J lost 5 bases, and 7 bases stayed unmatched. CDR3 length: 13 amino acids. The sequencing here drew on peripheral blood, taken in a trial of Ad26.COV2.S vaccine versus placebo. The receptor's source is a person aged 18 to 59 who received the Ad26.COV2.S COVID-19 vaccine or a placebo. The V and J genes are TRBV6-5 and TRBJ2-5; 7 nucleotides agree with TRBD2. The CDR3 protein is CASTKGTKETQYF. The CDR3 DNA follows: TGTGCCAGCACCAAAGGGACTAAGGAGACCCAGTACTTC.